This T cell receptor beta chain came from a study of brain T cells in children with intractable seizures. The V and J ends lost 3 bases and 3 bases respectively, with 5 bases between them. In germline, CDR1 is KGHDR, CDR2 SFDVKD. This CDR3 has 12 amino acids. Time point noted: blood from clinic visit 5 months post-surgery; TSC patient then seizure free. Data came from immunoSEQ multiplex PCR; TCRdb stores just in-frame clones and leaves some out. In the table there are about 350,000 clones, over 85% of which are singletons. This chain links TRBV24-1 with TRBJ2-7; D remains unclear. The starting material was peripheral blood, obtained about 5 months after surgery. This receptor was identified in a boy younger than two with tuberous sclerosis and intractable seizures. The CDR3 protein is CATSDPYYEQYF. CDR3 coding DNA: TGTGCCACCAGTGATCCTTACTACGAGCAGTACTTC.